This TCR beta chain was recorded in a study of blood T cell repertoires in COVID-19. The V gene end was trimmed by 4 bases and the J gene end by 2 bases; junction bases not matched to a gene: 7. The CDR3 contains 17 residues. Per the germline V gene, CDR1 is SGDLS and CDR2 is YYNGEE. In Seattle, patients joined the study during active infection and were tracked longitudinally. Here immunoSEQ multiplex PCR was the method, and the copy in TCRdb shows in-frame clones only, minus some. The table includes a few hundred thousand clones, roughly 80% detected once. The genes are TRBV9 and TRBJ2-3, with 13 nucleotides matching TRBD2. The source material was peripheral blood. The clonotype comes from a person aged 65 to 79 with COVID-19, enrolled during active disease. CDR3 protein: CASSFGTSGTYTDTQYF. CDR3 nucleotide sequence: TGTGCCAGCAGCTTCGGGACTAGCGGGACCTACACAGATACGCAGTATTTT. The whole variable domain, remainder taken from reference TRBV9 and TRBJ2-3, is DSGVTQTPKHLITATGQRVTLRCSPRSGDLSVYWYQQSLDQGLQFLIQYYNGEERAKGNILERFSAQQFPDLHSELNLSSLELGDSALYFCASSFGTSGTYTDTQYFGPGTRLTVL.